One and the same sample provided the 26 T cell receptor beta chains below, sequenced in a study of post-analysis software for immune sequencing data. General study findings and limits: Patients showed TRBV5-6, TRBV5-1 and TRBV20-1 among five TRBV segments more frequent than in controls.

Unique molecular identifiers tagged the TCR beta cDNA libraries. TCRdb reprocessed the PCR reads with MiXCR, giving one entry per CDR3 protein. The sample shows 450,000 or so distinct CDR3 sequences, around 40% of them seen only once. Their target antigens are unknown. The source material was blood. Receptor source: a girl aged 10 to 17 with multiple sclerosis.

This rearrangement joins TRBV14 to TRBJ2-1; D remains unclear. The V gene lost 3 bases and the J gene lost 15 bases, with 15 bases spanning the gap. This CDR3 is built from 12 residues. Germline V gene sequence: CDR1 SGHDN, CDR2 FVKESK. CDR3 amino acids: CASSQEETTPFF. The CDR3 DNA follows: TGTGCCAGCAGCCAGGAAGAGACCACCCCGTTCTTC.

This clonotype was counted between two and nine times. The chain employs TRBV6-6 and TRBJ1-2; D may be TRBD1 (5 bases). V was clipped by 0 bases and J by 4 bases, with 9 bases between them. The CDR3 extends over 14 amino acids. Germline V gene lookup returns CDR1 MNHNY and CDR2 SVGAGI (reference sequence). The CDR3 DNA sequence: TGTGCCAGCAGTTACTCTCCCGGGACCTATGGCTACACCTTC. It yields the protein CASSYSPGTYGYTF.

The CDR3 is CSAPAGGYGYTF. Here the CDR3 DNA reads TGCAGCGCCCCTGCGGGGGGCTATGGCTACACCTTC. The chain recombines TRBV29-1 with TRBJ1-2, with a tentative D call TRBD1 (5 bases). Germline V gene sequence: CDR1 SQVTM, CDR2 ANQGSEA. Trimming removed 7 bases from V and 4 bases from J, with 13 bases in between. There are 12 residues in the CDR3.

This clonotype came up a few times. The chain combines TRBV4-2 with TRBJ2-5, with D unresolved. This CDR3 is 15 amino acids long. V was clipped by 0 bases and J by 0 bases, with 8 bases between them. The germline V gene encodes CDR1 LGHNA and CDR2 YNFKEQ. CDR3 protein: CASSQDGQYQETQYF. CDR3 sequence (DNA): TGTGCCAGCAGCCAAGATGGTCAGTACCAAGAGACCCAGTACTTC.

This clonotype was detected only a few times. This chain uses TRBV11-2 with TRBJ2-2; D gene uncertain. The CDR3 runs to 14 residues. Germline assignment: CDR1 SGHAT and CDR2 FQNNGV. Trimming took 0 bases from V and 3 from J, leaving 5 bases between them. CDR3: CASSLDPHTGELFF. The DNA of the CDR3 is TGTGCCAGCAGCTTAGATCCCCACACCGGGGAGCTGTTTTTT.

The CDR3 nucleotides read TGTGCCACCTCGGGACGGGCGAACACTGAAGCTTTCTTT. Encoded protein: CATSGRANTEAFF. The chain combines TRBV24-1 with TRBJ1-1, with D perhaps matching TRBD1 (5 bases). Between the trimmed V and J ends, which lost 9 bases and 1 base, there was a span of 11 bases. Looked up from germline, CDR1 is KGHDR and CDR2 is SFDVKD. This CDR3 spans 13 amino acids.

This clonotype was detected once. This chain connects TRBV7-2 to TRBJ2-7, with D perhaps TRBD1 (5 bases). CDR3 size: 16 residues. CDR1 and CDR2 from the germline V gene are SGHTA and FQGNSA. The V end lost 0 bases, the J end lost 2 bases, and 14 bases lay between the germline ends. CDR3: CASSLAQTDTTYEQYF. The CDR3 DNA sequence: TGTGCCAGCAGCTTAGCCCAGACAGACACCACCTACGAGCAGTACTTC.

This rearrangement joins TRBV27 to TRBJ2-1; the D gene is possibly TRBD2 (6 bases). Trimming removed 0 bases from V and 6 bases from J, with 12 bases in between. This CDR3 spans 15 amino acids. Germline V lookup: CDR1 MNHEY, CDR2 SMNVEV (reference sequence). The CDR3 DNA reads as TGTGCCAGCAGTTTATCGGGAGCGGGCCCCAATGAGCAGTTCTTC. It codes for CASSLSGAGPNEQFF.

The rearrangement links TRBV12-3 or TRBV12-4 to TRBJ1-5; D is undetermined. This CDR3 is built from 14 residues. V dropped 5 bases and J dropped 7 bases, with 15 bases sitting between them. CDR3 DNA: TGTGCCAGCAGTCCTGCGGCAAATGGGCAGCCCCAGCATTTT. It translates to CASSPAANGQPQHF.

This clonotype appeared once. This rearrangement joins TRBV5-1 to TRBJ2-7; maybe TRBD1 (5 bases). Looked up from germline, CDR1 is SGHRS and CDR2 is YFSETQ. Trimming took 4 bases from V and 10 from J, leaving 18 bases between them. The CDR3 spans 13 residues. The CDR3 sequence is CASSRDSRQPQYF. The CDR3 region has the DNA TGCGCCAGCAGCCGAGACTCTCGACAGCCACAGTACTTC. The whole variable domain, filled in from reference TRBV5-1 and TRBJ2-7, reads KAGVTQTPRYLIKTRGQQVTLSCSPISGHRSVSWYQQTPGQGLQFLFEYFSETQRNKGNFPGRFSGRQFSNSRSEMNVSTLELGDSALYLCASSRDSRQPQYFGPGTRLTVT.

V usage is TRBV10-3 and J usage is TRBJ2-1, with TRBD2 identical over 14 bases. Germline V gene lookup returns CDR1 ENHRY and CDR2 SYGVKD. The V and J ends lost 6 bases and 10 bases, in that order; junction bases with no gene match: 8. The length of the CDR3 is 15 residues. This CDR3 reads CAISEGLAGEYEQFF. In DNA, the CDR3 is TGTGCCATCAGCGAGGGACTAGCGGGAGAGTACGAGCAGTTCTTC.

This clonotype was seen more than once but under ten times. CDR3 sequence (DNA): TGCAGCGTTGAAGGGACAGACTCCTACGAGCAGTACTTC. It is translated as CSVEGTDSYEQYF. The chain is built from TRBV29-1 and TRBJ2-7, with D possibly being TRBD1 (6 bases). V lost 1 base, J lost 0 bases, and 7 bases lay in between. The CDR3 runs to 13 residues. Germline-derived CDR1 and CDR2 are SQVTM and ANQGSEA.

The rearrangement links TRBV20-1 to TRBJ2-1; 13 bases map to TRBD2. The germline gives CDR1 DFQATT, CDR2 SNEGSKA (reference sequence). J lost 8 bases, V lost 3 bases, and 7 bases had no gene match. This CDR3 is built from 15 residues. The CDR3 region has the DNA TGCAGTGCTAGGACAGGACTAGCGGGAGTGTATGAGCAGTTCTTC. Protein product: CSARTGLAGVYEQFF.

The V gene is TRBV5-1, the J gene TRBJ2-1; D unclear. The V and J ends lost 1 base and 7 bases respectively, with 6 bases between them. This CDR3 is 12 amino acids long. Germline V gene sequence: CDR1 SGHRS, CDR2 YFSETQ. In DNA form, the CDR3 reads TGCGCCAGCAGCTTGATCGGAAATGAGCAGTTCTTC. Its translation: CASSLIGNEQFF.

The chain carries TRBV15 and TRBJ2-5, with 11 bases aligning to TRBD2. The DNA end is a closer match to TRBJ2-7, so the J assignment may be wrong. The CDR3 is made up of 14 amino acids. CDR1 is LNHNV and CDR2 is YYDKDF in the germline V gene (reference sequence). The CDR3 DNA follows: TGTGCCACCAGCATTGCTAGCGGGAGGCTCGAGCAGTACTTC. Encoded protein: CATSIASGRLEQYF.

This clonotype was recorded a few times. The CDR3 region has the DNA TGCGCCAGCAGCGTAGGCCAGACCGGATCTAGCACAGATACGCAGTATTTT. Encoded protein: CASSVGQTGSSTDTQYF. The rearrangement links TRBV5-1 to TRBJ2-3; D uncertain. Trimming pared 4 bases from V and 0 bases from J, leaving 18 bases between. The germline V gene has CDR1 SGHRS and CDR2 YFSETQ. This CDR3 contains 17 residues.

This clonotype was seen at least ten times. V gene TRBV29-1 combines with J gene TRBJ2-7; D may be TRBD2 (6 bases). Germline CDR1 reads SQVTM; CDR2 reads ANQGSEA. V dropped 0 bases and J dropped 2 bases, with 11 bases sitting between them. The CDR3 runs to 14 residues. The CDR3 DNA is TGCAGCGTTGAAGATCCCCCGGGGGCCTACGAGCAGTACTTC. Protein: CSVEDPPGAYEQYF.

This chain links TRBV7-9 with TRBJ2-7; 7 nucleotides agree with TRBD1. The CDR3 consists of 16 residues. The ends lost 7 bases at V and 4 bases at J; junction bases unmatched: 16. Per germline, CDR1 SEHNR and CDR2 FQNEAQ (reference sequence). Written as DNA, the CDR3 is TGTGCCAGCACCCACCCGTTTAGGGACAGCACGTACGAGCAGTACTTC. This gives the protein CASTHPFRDSTYEQYF.

This clonotype was counted a few times. The rearrangement links TRBV3-1 to TRBJ2-1, with D possibly being TRBD2 (6 bases). V was shortened by 1 base and J by 4 bases, with 14 bases between the two germline ends. Germline V CDR1 and CDR2: LGHDT, YNNKEL (reference sequence). CDR3 length: 16 residues. The CDR3 loop is CASSQVTGVGYNEQFF. The CDR3 coding sequence is TGTGCCAGCAGCCAAGTAACGGGAGTCGGGTACAATGAGCAGTTCTTC.

The V gene is TRBV7-2, the J gene TRBJ2-7; D remains ambiguous. Germline assignment: CDR1 SGHTA and CDR2 FQGNSA. CDR3 length equals 16 residues. The V gene lost 0 bases and the J gene lost 0 bases, with 12 bases spanning the gap. The CDR3 DNA reads as TGTGCCAGCAGCTTAGCCGAAGGATCGACCTCCTACGAGCAGTACTTC. Its translation is CASSLAEGSTSYEQYF.

V is TRBV7-3 and J is TRBJ1-2, with D unresolved. Per the germline V gene, CDR1 is SGHTA and CDR2 is FQGTGA. The CDR3 has 15 residues. The ends were cut back, 1 base at V and 4 bases at J, with 13 bases in the middle. This CDR3 is CASSLNSAGGYGYTF. CDR3 bases: TGTGCCAGCAGCTTAAATTCGGCAGGAGGCTATGGCTACACCTTC.

On this clonotype itself: At one of its ends the junction is not consistent with the germline gene, which may arise from a read error. The chain is built from TRBV24-1 and TRBJ2-1, with 9 positions matching TRBD1. The germline CDR1 and CDR2 sequences are KGHDR and SFDVKD. This CDR3 has 16 amino acids. As DNA, the CDR3 is TGTGCCACCAGTGAGCCGACAGGGGGGGATTACAATGAGCGGTTCTTC. This encodes CATSEPTGGDYNERFF.

The chain is built from TRBV29-1 and TRBJ1-1; D is possibly TRBD1 (6 bases). This CDR3 is built from 13 residues. Germline V gives CDR1 SQVTM, CDR2 ANQGSEA. Trimming left V 2 bases short and J 1 base short, with 8 bases between. CDR3 nucleotides: TGCAGCGTTGAAAAGACAGGGAACACTGAAGCTTTCTTT. Its translation: CSVEKTGNTEAFF. Full variable domain (missing parts from reference TRBV29-1 and TRBJ1-1): SAVISQKPSRDICQRGTSLTIQCQVDSQVTMMFWYRQQPGQSLTLIATANQGSEATYESGFVIDKFPISRPNLTFSTLTVSNMSPEDSSIYLCSVEKTGNTEAFFGQGTRLTVV.

Note on this clonotype: One end of the junction does not line up with germline, which may come from a read error. The chain combines TRBV7-7 with TRBJ2-7, with 10 bases that match TRBD1. The J call may be faulty, since TRBJ2-5 better matches the DNA end. Germline V gene data show CDR1 as SSHAT and CDR2 as FNYEAQ (reference sequence). The CDR3 contains 17 residues. The CDR3 DNA reads TGTGCTAGCAGCTTAGCCCCGGGGACAGGGGAGAAGAAGACCCAGTACTTC. It translates to CASSLAPGTGEKKTQYF.

A few counts support this clonotype. The chain employs TRBV28 and TRBJ1-4; D is unresolved. The CDR3 runs to 15 residues. The V gene's germline CDR1 is MDHEN and CDR2 SYDVKM. The V gene lost 7 bases and the J gene lost 4 bases, with 16 bases spanning the gap. The DNA of the CDR3 is TGTGCCAGCACCCCGTTTGCTGACTTTAATGAAAAACTGTTTTTT. Amino acid sequence: CASTPFADFNEKLFF.

This chain joins TRBV6-1 and TRBJ1-1; no firm D call. This CDR3 has 13 amino acids. CDR1 is MNHNS, CDR2 SASEGT, per germline. Trimming stripped 4 bases from V and 4 bases from J, with 10 bases between. The CDR3 DNA sequence: TGTGCCAGCAGTGTGAGGGAAACCACTGAAGCTTTCTTT. Amino acids: CASSVRETTEAFF.